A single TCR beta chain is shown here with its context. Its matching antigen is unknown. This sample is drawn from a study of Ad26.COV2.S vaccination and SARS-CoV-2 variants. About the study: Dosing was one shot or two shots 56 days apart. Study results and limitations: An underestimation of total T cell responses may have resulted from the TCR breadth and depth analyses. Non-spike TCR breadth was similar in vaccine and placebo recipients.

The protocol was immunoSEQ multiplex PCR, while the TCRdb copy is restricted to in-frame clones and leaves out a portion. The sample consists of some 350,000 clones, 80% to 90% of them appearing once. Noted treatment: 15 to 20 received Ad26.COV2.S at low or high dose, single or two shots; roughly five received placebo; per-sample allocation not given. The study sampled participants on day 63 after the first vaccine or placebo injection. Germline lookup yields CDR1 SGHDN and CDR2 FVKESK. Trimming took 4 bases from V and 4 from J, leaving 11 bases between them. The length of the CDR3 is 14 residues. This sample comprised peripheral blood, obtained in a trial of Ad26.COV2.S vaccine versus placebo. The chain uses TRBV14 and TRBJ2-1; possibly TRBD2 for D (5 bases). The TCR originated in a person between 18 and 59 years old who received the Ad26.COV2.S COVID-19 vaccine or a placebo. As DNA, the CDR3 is TGTGCCAGCAGCCCATGGAGCGGATACAATGAGCAGTTCTTC. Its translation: CASSPWSGYNEQFF.